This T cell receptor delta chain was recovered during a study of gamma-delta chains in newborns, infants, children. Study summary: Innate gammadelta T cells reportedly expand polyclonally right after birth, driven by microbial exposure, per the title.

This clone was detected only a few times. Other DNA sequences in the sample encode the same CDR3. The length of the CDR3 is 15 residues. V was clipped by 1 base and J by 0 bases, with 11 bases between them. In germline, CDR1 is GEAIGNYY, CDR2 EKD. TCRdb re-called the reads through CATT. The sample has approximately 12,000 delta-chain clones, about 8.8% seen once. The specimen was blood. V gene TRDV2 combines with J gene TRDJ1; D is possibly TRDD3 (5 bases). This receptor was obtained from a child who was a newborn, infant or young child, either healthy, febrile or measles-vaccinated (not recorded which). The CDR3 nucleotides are TGTGCCTGTGACACTGGGGACCGGTACACCGATAAACTCATCTTT. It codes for CACDTGDRYTDKLIF.